The 30 T cell receptor beta chains in this list originate from one sample, sequenced in a study of tumor and adjacent non-tumor tissue in lung cancer. This sample's RNA came from whole unsorted tissue. TCRbeta libraries were built with three rounds of nested PCR, modified from ARM-PCR. TCRdb passed the multiplex PCR reads through MiXCR, listing each CDR3 protein once. Among 65,000 to 75,000 distinct CDR3 sequences listed, roughly 73% were seen once. The sample was lung tumor tissue. These receptors came from a man aged 60 to 69 with non-small cell lung cancer.

Regarding this clonotype: The conserved phenylalanine or tryptophan is not found at the CDR3 terminus, so this likely reflects a read error. The CDR3 region has the DNA TGCAGCACCTCAGCAGGGGGGGACACTAAAGCTTTCCTT. Its protein product is CSTSAGGDTKAFL. The chain carries TRBV29-1 and TRBJ1-1; 7 bases map to TRBD1. The CDR3 sequence is 13 residues long. Per the germline V gene, CDR1 is SQVTM and CDR2 is ANQGSEA.

As regards this clonotype: At one boundary the junction diverges from the germline segment, which might be a read error. The gene calls are TRBV29-1 and TRBJ2-3, with D hard to call. The CDR3 length is 13 residues. In germline, CDR1 is SQVTM, CDR2 ANQGSEA. The CDR3 is CSVVAASTDTQYF. The CDR3 DNA reads TGCAGCGTCGTGGCGGCAAGCACGGATACGCAGTATTTT.

Remarks on this clonotype: One end of the junction varies from germline; a read error may be responsible. This sequence joins TRBV6-2 or TRBV6-3 and TRBJ2-4; TRBD1 matches 12 bases. Per the germline V gene, CDR1 is MNHEY and CDR2 is SVGEGT. This CDR3 contains 18 residues. The CDR3 loop reads CANSARDRGRVVKNIQYF. Here the CDR3 DNA reads TGTGCCAACAGTGCCCGGGACAGGGGGCGCGTTGTCAAAAACATTCAGTACTTC.

As for this clonotype: This may be a read error: a much more frequent sequence differs by one nucleotide. This chain uses TRBV5-1 with TRBJ1-1; the D gene is possibly TRBD1 (6 bases). The CDR3 totals 15 residues. Trimming took 0 bases from V and 4 from J, leaving 13 bases between them. Germline CDR1 is SGHRS and CDR2 is YFSETQ. The CDR3 coding sequence is TGCGCCAGCAGCTTGGGCTCAGGGGACTTCACTGAAGCTTTCTTT. Translating gives CASSLGSGDFTEAFF.

This clonotype was found many times. The J gene is TRBJ2-3, the V gene TRBV5-6; D unresolved. CDR3 length: 14 residues. The V gene lost 0 bases and the J gene lost 6 bases, with 11 bases spanning the gap. From germline, CDR1 is SGHDT and CDR2 YYEEEE. The CDR3 nucleotides are TGTGCCAGCAGCTTGGGATTCGGCCGTGATACGCAGTATTTT. This encodes CASSLGFGRDTQYF.

On this clonotype itself: Mismatch with germline at one junction end may stem from a read error. Here the CDR3 reads CASNLNNYGEQYF. The CDR3 nucleotides are TGTGCCAGCAACTTAAATAATTACGGCGAGCAGTACTTC. V is TRBV11-1 and J is TRBJ2-7; D not resolved. The CDR3 has 13 amino acids. Germline V gene lookup returns CDR1 SGHAT and CDR2 FQDESV (reference sequence).

As to this clonotype: Germline is not matched at one junction end, which may reflect a read error. The chain recombines TRBV29-1 with TRBJ1-1, with D tentatively TRBD1 (5 bases). This CDR3 has 13 amino acids. The germline gives CDR1 SQVTM, CDR2 ANQGSEA. This CDR3 reads CSGNTGGGTESFF. CDR3 coding DNA: TGTAGCGGAAATACGGGGGGAGGCACTGAATCTTTCTTT.

Points on this clonotype: The CDR3 does not end in the conserved phenylalanine or tryptophan, so this is likely a read error. This chain connects TRBV20-1 to TRBJ1-1; weak D call: TRBD1 (6 bases). The CDR3 length is 15 residues. CDR1 and CDR2 (germline): DFQATT, SNEGSKA (reference sequence). V was trimmed by 7 bases and J by 0 bases, leaving 18 bases between them. In DNA form, the CDR3 reads TGCAGTGTTAGCGCAGGGGCAAATCTGAACACTGAAGCTTTCTTA. It translates to CSVSAGANLNTEAFL.

About this clonotype itself: One end of the junction fails to match germline, which may point to a read error. This chain links TRBV20-1 with TRBJ2-3; 8 nucleotides line up with TRBD2. The CDR3 is 16 residues long. Germline V gene sequence: CDR1 DFQATT, CDR2 SNEGSKA (reference sequence). The CDR3: CSVRYPGLGGVDTQYF. The CDR3 DNA reads TGCAGTGTTAGATATCCGGGACTAGGGGGAGTGGATACGCAGTATTTT.

Note on this clonotype: Given a much more abundant clone one base away, this may be a read error. The rearrangement joins TRBV14 to TRBJ2-1, with 8 bases matching TRBD2. In germline, CDR1 is SGHDN, CDR2 FVKESK. The CDR3 is made up of 15 amino acids. The CDR3 DNA reads TGTACCAGCAGCCGTTTTAGCGGGGCTTACAATGAGCAGTTCTTC. Its translation: CTSSRFSGAYNEQFF.

Comment on this clonotype: One end of the junction fails to match germline, which may point to a read error. The CDR3 protein is CASGYSTRELFF. Here the CDR3 DNA reads TGTGCCAGCGGTTATTCTACCAGGGAGCTGTTTTTT. The V gene is TRBV6-6, the J gene TRBJ2-2; no firm D call. The CDR3 sequence is 12 residues long. The V gene's germline CDR1 is MNHNY and CDR2 SVGAGI (reference sequence).

Regarding this clonotype: Because the CDR3's place on the DNA is in doubt, the DNA is left out and the CDR3 is given as listed by TCRdb. The rearrangement joins TRBV29-1 to TRBJ2-6; the table's TRBD1 call for D was not verified on the DNA. The CDR3 spans 15 residues, counting both ends. The germline V gene has CDR1 SQVTM and CDR2 ANQGSEA. The chain's CDR3 is CSVELVGAGANVLTF.

Details on this clonotype: In this CDR3 the conserved last residue, phenylalanine or tryptophan, is missing, so a read error is likely. The chain combines TRBV29-1 with TRBJ2-1, with D perhaps matching TRBD2 (6 bases). The CDR3 is made up of 13 amino acids. Germline lookup yields CDR1 SQVTM and CDR2 ANQGSEA. The chain's CDR3 is CSVAEGLSNEQFN. The CDR3 region has the DNA TGTAGCGTTGCGGAGGGCCTCAGCAATGAGCAGTTCAAC.

In the case of this clonotype: Its ends do not fully match the called genes, so a read error is possible. V is TRBV10-3 and J is TRBJ2-6; the match to TRBD2 covers 8 bases. The CDR3 is 20 residues long. Germline lookup yields CDR1 ENHRY and CDR2 SYGVKD. CDR3 in amino acids: CAISEHGTNGRDSWANVLAF. The CDR3 nucleotides are TGTGCCATCAGCGAACATGGGACTAACGGGAGGGACTCTTGGGCCAACGTCCTGGCTTTC.

As for this clonotype: Lacking the conserved final phenylalanine or tryptophan, this CDR3 likely reflects a read error. The V and J genes are TRBV11-1 and TRBJ2-7; 8 bases align to TRBD2. The CDR3 extends over 13 amino acids. Germline V gene data show CDR1 as SGHAT and CDR2 as FQDESV (reference sequence). With 5 bases clipped from V and 7 bases from J, the junction kept 7 bases outside the gene matches. The CDR3: CASSPGSGGEQYI. For the CDR3, the DNA is TGTGCCAGCAGCCCCGGGTCGGGAGGGGAGCAGTACATC.

This clonotype was detected once. The chain links TRBV6-1 to TRBJ2-5; D perhaps matches TRBD2 (5 bases). The CDR3 spans 13 residues. Trimming removed 2 bases from V and 14 bases from J, with 18 bases in between. Germline CDR1 and CDR2: MNHNS and SASEGT. The CDR3 region has the DNA TGTGCCAGCAGTGAACTGGGTTGGGAGAACCAATACTTC. Protein: CASSELGWENQYF.

Comment on this clonotype: A read error may produce the germline difference seen at one junction end. The rearrangement links TRBV5-6 to TRBJ1-2; 7 bases fit TRBD1. This CDR3 has 15 residues. In germline, CDR1 is SGHDT, CDR2 YYEEEE. For the CDR3, the DNA is TGTGCCAGTAGCGGCGCGACAGGGATTAACCATGGCTACGCCTTC. It encodes CASSGATGINHGYAF.

With respect to this clonotype: This is likely a read error, given that the CDR3 carries no conserved phenylalanine or tryptophan at its end. The rearrangement joins TRBV28 to TRBJ1-5, with D tentatively TRBD1 (6 bases). There are 16 residues in the CDR3. The germline CDR1 and CDR2 sequences are MDHEN and SYDVKM. V was pared by 10 bases and J by 9 bases, with 28 bases between. The CDR3 bases are TGTGCCATCAGCAATCGGGACACGGGGATGTCTAGGCCCCAGCATTCT. This gives the protein CAISNRDTGMSRPQHS.

With regard to this clonotype: Germline is not matched at one junction end, which may reflect a read error. The chain carries TRBV20-1 and TRBJ2-7, with D perhaps given as TRBD1 or TRBD2 (6 bases each). The CDR3 is made up of 15 amino acids. CDR1 DFQATT and CDR2 SNEGSKA come from the germline V gene (reference sequence). The CDR3 nucleotides read TGCTGTGCTAGAGATGGAGGGGGAGGCTCCTGCGAGCAGTACTTC. Its protein is CCARDGGGGSCEQYF.

This clonotype has a count of ten or more. The chain has TRBV30 and TRBJ1-1, with 9 bases that match TRBD1. The CDR3 has 12 residues. The germline V gene has CDR1 GTSNPN and CDR2 SVGIG (reference sequence). J gave up 10 bases and V 1 base, and 4 bases lay outside the gene matches. CDR3 in amino acids: CAWSDGQGTAFF. The CDR3 DNA reads TGTGCCTGGAGTGACGGACAGGGGACAGCTTTCTTT.

This clonotype occurred many times. V is TRBV5-3 and J is TRBJ2-1, with 11 bases that match TRBD2. TRBV5-3 is placed among ORFs of uncertain function. Losses at the gene ends were 1 base for V and 0 bases for J; bases not matched to a gene: 12. The CDR3 contains 20 residues. CDR3 in amino acids: CARSLWHRTSGPSSYNEQFF. The CDR3 region has the DNA TGTGCCAGAAGCTTGTGGCATAGGACTAGCGGGCCCAGCTCCTACAATGAGCAGTTCTTC.

Of note for this clonotype: It may be a read error: a sequence one base away is much more abundant. V gene TRBV5-1 combines with J gene TRBJ1-2; D gene ambiguous. Trimming shortened V by 6 bases and J by 1 base, and 7 bases separated the two germline ends. Germline V gene data show CDR1 as SGHRS and CDR2 as YFSETQ. This CDR3 spans 12 amino acids. The CDR3: CASNSNNYGYTF. In nucleotides, the CDR3 is TGCGCCAGCAACTCTAATAACTATGGCTACACCTTC.

The chain joins TRBV29-1 to TRBJ2-7, with D perhaps TRBD1 (6 bases). CDR3 length: 16 amino acids. Germline CDR1 and CDR2: SQVTM and ANQGSEA. V lost 0 bases, J lost 2 bases, and 17 bases lay in between. The CDR3 DNA sequence: TGCAGCGTTGAAGAGCACCACAGGACAGCTCCCTACGAGCAGTACTTC. Its protein is CSVEEHHRTAPYEQYF.

A remark on this clonotype: No conserved phenylalanine or tryptophan ends this CDR3, so it is likely a read error. This CDR3 reads CAWTSGSTDTQYC. The CDR3 coding sequence is TGTGCCTGGACTAGCGGAAGCACAGATACGCAGTATTGT. The V call is TRBV30, the J call TRBJ2-3; TRBD2 matches 7 bases. This CDR3 has 13 amino acids. With 4 bases clipped from V and 0 bases from J, the junction kept 1 base outside the gene matches. From germline, CDR1 is GTSNPN and CDR2 SVGIG (reference sequence).

Regarding this clonotype: The junction departs from the called germline gene at one end, perhaps through a read error. The rearrangement links TRBV12-3 or TRBV12-4 to TRBJ1-4; 7 nucleotides align to TRBD1. This CDR3 comprises 14 residues. Written as DNA, the CDR3 is TGTGCTAGCAACCCGGGACAGCTAAATGAAAAACTGTTTTTT. This gives the protein CASNPGQLNEKLFF.

As concerns this clonotype: The junction and the germline gene differ at one end; a read error may be behind it. This rearrangement joins TRBV6-5 to TRBJ2-7; D unclear. This CDR3 region has 14 residues. CDR1 is MNHEY, CDR2 SVGAGI, per germline. The CDR3 DNA is TGTGCCAGCAGTTACTCGCGAAGGTCCTGCGAGCAATACTTC. Translating it yields CASSYSRRSCEQYF.

This clonotype was observed a few times. The gene calls are TRBV5-1 and TRBJ2-3, with TRBD2 matching 13 bases. This CDR3 comprises 17 residues. The trim removed 4 bases at V and 3 bases at J, leaving 8 bases unmatched. Looked up from germline, CDR1 is SGHRS and CDR2 is YFSETQ. In DNA, the CDR3 is TGCGCCAGCAGCCGGACTAGCGGGAGTATCACGACAGATACGCAGTATTTT. Residues: CASSRTSGSITTDTQYF.

This clonotype came up once. This rearrangement joins TRBV5-4 to TRBJ2-5; unclear D gene. This CDR3 comprises 15 residues. Germline assignment: CDR1 SGHNT and CDR2 YYREEE (reference sequence). The V gene lost 0 bases and the J gene lost 5 bases, with 14 bases spanning the gap. CDR3 DNA sequence: TGTGCCAGCAGCTTGGCGCTCGAGCTCCAGGAGACCCAGTACTTC. It translates to CASSLALELQETQYF.

Concerning this clonotype itself: This clone may be a read error of a much larger clone one base away. The chain links TRBV28 to TRBJ1-2; D remains unclear. This CDR3 is built from 14 residues. The V gene's germline CDR1 is MDHEN and CDR2 SYDVKM. CDR3 residues: CASTPGGSGYDYTF. As DNA, the CDR3 is TGTGCCAGCACCCCGGGAGGGAGCGGCTATGACTACACCTTC.

Of note for this clonotype: Since the CDR3 does not end with the conserved phenylalanine or tryptophan, this likely comes from a read error. This chain connects TRBV20-1 to TRBJ2-3; 13 bases map to TRBD2. With 7 bases clipped from V and 6 bases from J, the junction kept 13 bases outside the gene matches. CDR3 length: 16 amino acids. Germline-derived CDR1 and CDR2 are DFQATT and SNEGSKA (reference sequence). The CDR3 region is CSVRYPGLAGMDTQYL. The CDR3 DNA follows: TGCAGTGTTAGGTATCCGGGACTAGCGGGAATGGATACGCAGTATCTT.